This entry describes one T cell receptor beta chain. This sample is part of a study of T cell changes during pregnancy in multiple sclerosis. The repertoire was sequenced with immunoSEQ multiplex PCR; TCRdb's copy has only in-frame clones and lacks some. The sample has approximately 100,000 clones, approximately 90% seen once. The receptor was isolated from a female donor with multiple sclerosis, enrolled in a pregnancy study. Specimen: peripheral blood, collected after pregnancy.

The chain's CDR3 is CSVGSSFAQYF. Written as DNA, the CDR3 is TGCAGCGTTGGGTCTAGTTTCGCGCAGTATTTT. The rearrangement joins TRBV29-1 to TRBJ2-3; D is unresolved. The germline V and J ends were trimmed by 4 bases and 10 bases, with 12 bases remaining between them. The CDR3 consists of 11 residues. Germline V gene data show CDR1 as SQVTM and CDR2 as ANQGSEA.